This passage covers 31 T cell receptor beta chains from one sample sequenced in a study of beta chain features in type 1 diabetes. The antigens these receptors bind are not known. cDNA synthesis used the whole RNA isolate, giving expressed TCRB sequences. TCRdb keeps only in-frame clones here, not all; method: immunoSEQ multiplex PCR. This table has under 850,000 clones, around an eighth appearing once. Whole-study results and caveats: Shorter TCRB CDR3s, moderately but significantly so, were found in Type 1 diabetes patients in all four CD4+ subsets.

The sequencing sample was made of naive CD4+ T cells from blood. These receptors all stem from a man aged 18-30 years with type 1 diabetes.

This clone was observed a few times. The rearrangement joins TRBV29-1 to TRBJ1-1, with a weak D call TRBD1 (6 bases). Germline lookup yields CDR1 SQVTM and CDR2 ANQGSEA. The CDR3 has 13 amino acids. V was trimmed by 7 bases and J by 0 bases, leaving 12 bases between them. CDR3 sequence reads: CSATGHLNTEAFF. As DNA, the CDR3 is TGCAGCGCCACGGGACACTTGAACACTGAAGCTTTCTTT.

The chain links TRBV5-1 to TRBJ1-1; 7 bases are a match to TRBD1. The CDR3 loop spans 14 amino acids. CDR1 and CDR2 from the germline V gene are SGHRS and YFSETQ. The ends lost 4 bases at V and 1 base at J; junction bases unmatched: 4. CDR3 nucleotide sequence: TGCGCCAGCAGCCTTTGGACAGGGAACACTGAAGCTTTCTTT. Residues: CASSLWTGNTEAFF. Complete variable domain (other parts from reference TRBV5-1 and TRBJ1-1): KAGVTQTPRYLIKTRGQQVTLSCSPISGHRSVSWYQQTPGQGLQFLFEYFSETQRNKGNFPGRFSGRQFSNSRSEMNVSTLELGDSALYLCASSLWTGNTEAFFGQGTRLTVV.

This chain links TRBV7-2 with TRBJ2-1; TRBD1 might be the D (6 bases). The V end was cut by 5 bases, the J end by 14 bases, with 16 bases between. The CDR3 is made up of 12 amino acids. Germline CDR1 reads SGHTA; CDR2 reads FQGNSA. The CDR3 here is CASSPPERGKFF. CDR3 DNA sequence: TGTGCCAGCAGCCCCCCGGAGAGGGGGAAGTTCTTC.

This clone was seen only a few times. The sample contains more than one DNA sequence encoding this CDR3. V is TRBV29-1 and J is TRBJ1-1, with D tentatively TRBD1 (6 bases). V gave up 4 bases and J gave up 8 bases, with 11 bases separating them. The CDR3 has 11 residues. Germline V CDR1 and CDR2: SQVTM, ANQGSEA. The CDR3 sequence: CSVGQGSEAFF. The DNA of the CDR3 is TGCAGCGTTGGGCAGGGGAGCGAAGCTTTCTTT. The variable domain in full, with the rest retrieved from reference TRBV29-1 and TRBJ1-1, is SAVISQKPSRDICQRGTSLTIQCQVDSQVTMMFWYRQQPGQSLTLIATANQGSEATYESGFVIDKFPISRPNLTFSTLTVSNMSPEDSSIYLCSVGQGSEAFFGQGTRLTVV.

The chain couples TRBV7-9 to TRBJ2-6, with TRBD1 matching over 7 bases. The CDR3 consists of 18 residues. The V segment lost 5 bases and the J segment 0 bases; nucleotides outside the gene matches: 10. Per the germline V gene, CDR1 is SEHNR and CDR2 is FQNEAQ (reference sequence). DNA for the CDR3: TGTGCCAGCAGCCCCCGGGACAGACAGAGCTCTGGGGCCAACGTCCTGACTTTC. Translating it yields CASSPRDRQSSGANVLTF.

This clone was counted a few times. CDR3 residues: CASSPPWAGGSYGYTF. In nucleotides, the CDR3 is TGTGCCAGCAGCCCCCCCTGGGCAGGGGGATCCTATGGCTACACCTTC. The V gene is TRBV7-2, the J gene TRBJ1-2, with 7 bases aligning to TRBD1. Germline CDR1 is SGHTA and CDR2 is FQGNSA. The CDR3 runs 16 residues. V lost 5 bases, J lost 4 bases, and 13 bases stayed unmatched.

The rearrangement joins TRBV6-1 to TRBJ1-1; unclear D gene. The CDR3 consists of 13 residues. Trimming cost V 3 bases and J 7 bases, with 12 bases left between them. Germline V gene sequence: CDR1 MNHNS, CDR2 SASEGT. CDR3 region: CASSDGVLVEAFF. CDR3 sequence (DNA): TGTGCCAGCAGTGATGGTGTGCTTGTTGAAGCTTTCTTT.

There are a few counts of this clone. This sequence joins TRBV29-1 and TRBJ1-2; the D gene is possibly TRBD1 (5 bases). The CDR3 length is 13 residues. The germline gives CDR1 SQVTM, CDR2 ANQGSEA. CDR3 sequence (DNA): TGCAGTGTAATAGGGGCTGGAGGCTATGGCTACACCTTC. Its translation is CSVIGAGGYGYTF.

J is TRBJ1-1 and V is TRBV2; no reliable D call. This CDR3 has 13 residues. V was shortened by 4 bases and J by 1 base, with 7 bases between the two germline ends. CDR1 and CDR2 from the germline V gene are SNHLY and FYNNEI. CDR3 residues: CASSVLPNTEAFF. CDR3 nucleotide sequence: TGTGCCAGCAGTGTTCTACCGAACACTGAAGCTTTCTTT.

The chain uses TRBV6-6 and TRBJ2-5; D not resolved. This CDR3 has 14 residues. The ends were cut back, 4 bases at V and 5 bases at J, with 14 bases in the middle. Looked up from germline, CDR1 is MNHNY and CDR2 is SVGAGI (reference sequence). The DNA of the CDR3 is TGTGCCAGCAGTTTCGCTGCGAGAGTTGAGACCCAGTACTTC. Protein: CASSFAARVETQYF.

The table lists this clone with a few counts. The rearrangement uses TRBV13 and TRBJ2-2; D remains unclear. The ends were cut back, 1 base at V and 4 bases at J, with 10 bases in the middle. CDR1 is PRHDT, CDR2 FYEKMQ, per germline (reference sequence). The CDR3 loop spans 15 amino acids. CDR3 in amino acids: CASSLARPTTGELFF. The CDR3 region has the DNA TGTGCCAGCAGCTTAGCCCGACCTACCACCGGGGAGCTGTTTTTT.

V and J are TRBV2 and TRBJ2-3; D is perhaps TRBD1 (5 bases). This CDR3 has 15 amino acids. Deletions cut 6 bases from V and 0 bases from J, with 13 bases between. Germline V gene sequence: CDR1 SNHLY, CDR2 FYNNEI. CDR3 nucleotides: TGTGCCAGCAGCGGACACGGTGCTAGCACAGATACGCAGTATTTT. This gives the protein CASSGHGASTDTQYF.

This clone appeared a few times. The chain recombines TRBV4-1 with TRBJ2-2, with D perhaps assigned TRBD1 or TRBD2 (6 bases each). CDR1 and CDR2 (germline): MGHRA, YSYEKL. Trimming left V 7 bases short and J 5 bases short, with 14 bases between. The CDR3 sequence is 14 residues long. The CDR3 region is CASNFIGGTGELFF. The CDR3 DNA sequence: TGCGCCAGCAACTTCATAGGGGGGACCGGGGAGCTGTTTTTT.

This rearrangement joins TRBV6-5 to TRBJ2-3; no definite D call. This CDR3 is 11 amino acids long. The V gene's germline CDR1 is MNHEY and CDR2 SVGAGI. Trimming removed 5 bases at V and 3 bases at J, with 3 bases between. The CDR3 spells CASSQTDTQYF. The CDR3 bases are TGTGCCAGCAGTCAAACAGATACGCAGTATTTT.

The CDR3 spells CASSPLDTRLQETQYF. CDR3 DNA: TGTGCCAGCAGCCCCTTAGACACCCGACTCCAAGAGACCCAGTACTTC. The rearrangement joins TRBV14 to TRBJ2-5; D ambiguous. This CDR3 comprises 16 residues. V was trimmed by 4 bases and J by 1 base, leaving 16 bases between them. From germline, CDR1 is SGHDN and CDR2 FVKESK.

This clone came up a few times. CDR3 in amino acids: CASSYSSAWDNEQFF. CDR3 in DNA: TGTGCCAGCAGTTACAGCAGCGCATGGGACAATGAGCAGTTCTTC. This chain joins TRBV6-5 and TRBJ2-1; D unclear. This CDR3 contains 15 residues. Trimming stripped 2 bases from V and 5 bases from J, with 13 bases between. The germline CDR1 and CDR2 sequences are MNHEY and SVGAGI.

This sequence joins TRBV30 and TRBJ1-2; unclear D gene. CDR3 size: 12 residues. V shed 2 bases and J shed 4 bases, with 8 bases lying between them. CDR1 GTSNPN and CDR2 SVGIG come from the germline V gene (reference sequence). The chain's CDR3 is CAWSTHPYGYTF. CDR3 coding DNA: TGTGCCTGGAGTACCCACCCCTATGGCTACACCTTC. Full variable domain (remainder filled in from reference TRBV30 and TRBJ1-2): SQTIHQWPATLVQPVGSPLSLECTVEGTSNPNLYWYRQAAGRGLQLLFYSVGIGQISSEVPQNLSASRPQDRQFILSSKKLLLSDSGFYLCAWSTHPYGYTFGSGTRLTVV.

The table lists this clone with a few counts. The chain has TRBV7-9 and TRBJ1-2, with 7 bases that match TRBD1. Per the germline V gene, CDR1 is SEHNR and CDR2 is FQNEAQ (reference sequence). The V gene end was trimmed by 5 bases and the J gene end by 7 bases; junction bases not matched to a gene: 19. There are 17 residues in the CDR3. The DNA of the CDR3 is TGTGCCAGCAGCCCCCGCGGGTGGTACGAGGGGGCAAGTGGCTACACCTTC. Translating gives CASSPRGWYEGASGYTF.

The rearrangement uses TRBV19 and TRBJ1-1; D gene uncertain. V lost 9 bases, J lost 4 bases, and 12 bases lay in between. The CDR3 runs to 12 residues. Germline values: CDR1 LNHDA, CDR2 SQIVND (reference sequence). The CDR3 reads CASSRGITEAFF. In DNA, the CDR3 is TGTGCCAGCAGTCGAGGGATCACTGAAGCTTTCTTT.

There are a few counts of this clone. V gene TRBV6-6 combines with J gene TRBJ1-5; 7 nucleotides agree with TRBD1. J gave up 0 bases and V 8 bases, and 10 bases lay outside the gene matches. CDR3 length equals 16 residues. Germline V CDR1 and CDR2: MNHNY, SVGAGI (reference sequence). CDR3 sequence (DNA): TGTGCCAGCTCAGACAGGGCCGAATATAGCAATCAGCCCCAGCATTTT. Residues: CASSDRAEYSNQPQHF.

This clone turned up a few times. The chain uses TRBV29-1 and TRBJ1-2; 11 nucleotides agree with TRBD1. V was pared by 7 bases and J by 6 bases, with 4 bases of the junction left unmatched. This CDR3 is built from 12 residues. Per the germline V gene, CDR1 is SQVTM and CDR2 is ANQGSEA. CDR3 bases: TGCAGCGCAGGGGACAGGGGGGATGGCTACACCTTC. Translated, it gives CSAGDRGDGYTF.

The J gene is TRBJ2-7, the V gene TRBV28; possible D gene TRBD2, 6 bases. CDR1 is MDHEN and CDR2 is SYDVKM in the germline V gene. V was clipped by 10 bases and J by 0 bases, with 10 bases between them. CDR3 size: 12 residues. For the CDR3, the DNA is TGTGCCACGGGGACTGACTCCTACGAGCAGTACTTC. Translating gives CATGTDSYEQYF. Together with reference TRBV28 and TRBJ2-7, the CDR3 gives the full variable domain: DVKVTQSSRYLVKRTGEKVFLECVQDMDHENMFWYRQDPGLGLRLIYFSYDVKMKEKGDIPEGYSVSREKKERFSLILESASTNQTSMYLCATGTDSYEQYFGPGTRLTVT.

The V and J genes are TRBV6-1 and TRBJ2-1, with 8 bases aligning to TRBD1. J lost 9 bases, V lost 5 bases, and 9 bases had no gene match. The CDR3 totals 14 residues. In germline, CDR1 is MNHNS, CDR2 SASEGT. The CDR3 nucleotides are TGTGCCAGCAGTCATGGGGCAGGGGGCTCTGAGCAGTTCTTC. It encodes CASSHGAGGSEQFF.

The rearrangement joins TRBV27 to TRBJ1-2, with TRBD1 matching over 12 bases. CDR3 length equals 16 residues. With V trimmed by 5 bases and J by 4 bases, 8 bases remained unmatched. The germline CDR1 and CDR2 sequences are MNHEY and SMNVEV (reference sequence). CDR3 coding DNA: TGTGCCAGCAGTAAAGCCGGGACAGGGGGCCTCTATGGCTACACCTTC. This sequence encodes CASSKAGTGGLYGYTF.

The CDR3 here is CASSLMGVSGANVLTF. CDR3 DNA: TGCGCCAGCAGCTTGATGGGGGTCTCTGGGGCCAACGTCCTGACTTTC. The chain links TRBV5-1 to TRBJ2-6; D may correspond to TRBD1 or TRBD2 (5 bases each). The CDR3 length is 16 residues. V dropped 1 base and J dropped 0 bases, with 8 bases sitting between them. CDR1 is SGHRS, CDR2 YFSETQ, per germline.

A few counts support this clone. This sequence joins TRBV19 and TRBJ1-1; D unclear. The CDR3 extends over 13 amino acids. V was cut by 1 base and J by 8 bases, with 11 bases left in between. Germline V gene sequence: CDR1 LNHDA, CDR2 SQIVND (reference sequence). The CDR3 coding sequence is TGTGCCAGTAGTATAGTTTTTCAGCGGGAAGCTTTCTTT. Translation gives CASSIVFQREAFF.

The chain joins TRBV12-5 to TRBJ2-5; maybe TRBD1 (5 bases). CDR3 length equals 14 residues. V dropped 7 bases and J dropped 2 bases, with 14 bases sitting between them. Germline assignment: CDR1 LGHNT and CDR2 FRNRAP. CDR3 protein: CASALGAIQETQYF. CDR3 DNA sequence: TGTGCTAGTGCCCTAGGGGCTATTCAAGAGACCCAGTACTTC. The full variable domain, with the rest looked up from reference TRBV12-5 and TRBJ2-5, is DARVTQTPRHKVTEMGQEVTMRCQPILGHNTVFWYRQTMMQGLELLAYFRNRAPLDDSGMPKDRFSAEMPDATLATLKIQPSEPRDSAVYFCASALGAIQETQYFGPGTRLLVL.

About this clone itself: Other nucleotide sequences from this sample produce the same CDR3. As DNA, the CDR3 is TGCGCCAGCAGCTTTGGGCAGGGCTACCAAGAGACCCAGTACTTC. Protein product: CASSFGQGYQETQYF. The chain links TRBV5-1 to TRBJ2-5; a possible D gene is TRBD1 (5 bases). Per the germline V gene, CDR1 is SGHRS and CDR2 is YFSETQ. CDR3 length: 15 residues. V shed 2 bases and J shed 0 bases, with 11 bases lying between them. Full variable domain (outside the CDR3, taken from reference TRBV5-1 and TRBJ2-5): KAGVTQTPRYLIKTRGQQVTLSCSPISGHRSVSWYQQTPGQGLQFLFEYFSETQRNKGNFPGRFSGRQFSNSRSEMNVSTLELGDSALYLCASSFGQGYQETQYFGPGTRLLVL.

This clone was detected only a few times. This chain connects TRBV13 to TRBJ1-1, with unresolved D. V was pared by 5 bases and J by 0 bases, with 7 bases between. CDR1 and CDR2 from the germline V gene are PRHDT and FYEKMQ (reference sequence). This CDR3 region has 13 residues. This chain's CDR3 is CASSKNLNTEAFF. The DNA for the CDR3 is TGTGCCAGCAGCAAGAACCTGAACACTGAAGCTTTCTTT.

Regarding this clone: In the same sample, other DNA sequences code for this CDR3. CDR3 region: CASSLQGAADTQYF. DNA of the CDR3: TGTGCCAGCAGCTTACAGGGGGCGGCAGATACGCAGTATTTT. The rearrangement joins TRBV7-9 to TRBJ2-3; 8 bases fit TRBD1. The CDR3 is made up of 14 amino acids. The trim removed 2 bases at V and 4 bases at J, leaving 2 bases unmatched. Germline V gene sequence: CDR1 SEHNR, CDR2 FQNEAQ (reference sequence).

In this sample, this clone turned up a few times. The chain employs TRBV6-5 and TRBJ2-5; D unclear. This CDR3 has 11 amino acids. V lost 4 bases and J lost 5, with 5 bases in between. CDR1 is MNHEY, CDR2 SVGAGI, per germline. This CDR3 reads CASSLSETQYF. The CDR3 DNA reads TGTGCCAGCAGTTTATCGGAGACCCAGTACTTC.